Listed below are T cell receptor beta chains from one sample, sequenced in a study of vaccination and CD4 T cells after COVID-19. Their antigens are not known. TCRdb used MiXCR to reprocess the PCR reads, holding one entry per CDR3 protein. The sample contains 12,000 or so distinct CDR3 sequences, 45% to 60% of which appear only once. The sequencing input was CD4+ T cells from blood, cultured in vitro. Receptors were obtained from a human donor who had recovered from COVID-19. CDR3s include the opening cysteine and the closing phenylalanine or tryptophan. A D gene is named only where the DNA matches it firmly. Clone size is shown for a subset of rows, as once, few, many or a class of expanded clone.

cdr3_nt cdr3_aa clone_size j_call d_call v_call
TGCAGTGCATGGGGAGGACGGGAGAACACTGAAGCTTTCTTT CSAWGGRENTEAFF . TRBJ1-1 . TRBV20-1
TGTGCCTGGAGTGGACACAGGGTGAACACTGAAGCTTTCTTT CAWSGHRVNTEAFF . TRBJ1-1 . TRBV30
TGCGCCAGCAGCTTGGTGTGGGGGGACAATGAGCAGTTCTTC CASSLVWGDNEQFF . TRBJ2-1 . TRBV5-1
TGTGCCAGCTTGAAGTCAGGGGACTCCGGGGAGCTGTTTTTT CASLKSGDSGELFF . TRBJ2-2 . TRBV6-1
TGTGCCAGCTCAAGTGGATTCAGCAATCAGCCCCAGCATTTT CASSSGFSNQPQHF medium-sized TRBJ1-5 . TRBV18
TGTGCCAGCAGTTACTCCCCCGAGGGTAGCGGGGAGCTGTTTTTT CASSYSPEGSGELFF medium-sized TRBJ2-2 . TRBV6-2/TRBV6-3
TGTGCCAGCAGTGAAGAAGGGACCTTTCGCCCCCCTCAGCCCCAGCATTTT CASSEEGTFRPPQPQHF few TRBJ1-5 . TRBV6-1
TGTGCCAGCAGTTTCTCACTAGCGGGGGACAATGAGCAGTTCTTC CASSFSLAGDNEQFF . TRBJ2-1 TRBD2 TRBV6-2/TRBV6-3
TGCAGTGCTAGAGTGGGCAACTGGGACTACAGGAACTATGGCTACACCTTC CSARVGNWDYRNYGYTF . TRBJ1-2 . TRBV20-1
TGCGCCAGCAGCCAAGAAACCAGGGGGTATGAAAAACTGTTTTTT CASSQETRGYEKLFF . TRBJ1-4 TRBD1 TRBV4-3
TGCAGTGCGCCCGGACAGGGCTTGTACACTGAAGCTTTCTTT CSAPGQGLYTEAFF . TRBJ1-1 TRBD1 TRBV20-1
TGTGCCAGCAGCTTAACGAGGCGGGGGGATAGGAACACTGAAGCTTTCTTT CASSLTRRGDRNTEAFF few TRBJ1-1 . TRBV7-3
TGTGCCAGCAGCCAAGCGACGGAAGGTTATGGCTACACCTTC CASSQATEGYGYTF . TRBJ1-2 . TRBV4-2
TGCAGTGCCTCCGGGACAGCAACTAATGAAAAACTGTTTTTT CSASGTATNEKLFF . TRBJ1-4 TRBD1 TRBV20-1
TGCGCCAGCAGCGTAACAGGGGACCCGAACACTGAAGCTTTCTTT CASSVTGDPNTEAFF . TRBJ1-1 TRBD1 TRBV5-1
TGCGCCAGCAGCCAAGATGTAGCGGGAGGTCCTTCGGGGCAGTACTTC CASSQDVAGGPSGQYF . TRBJ2-7 TRBD2 TRBV4-1
TGCAGTGCCAGAACAGACGGGAGCCTGAACACTGAAGCTTTCTTT CSARTDGSLNTEAFF few TRBJ1-1 . TRBV20-1
TGTGCCACCCAAGAGCTCGGGGAGCTGTTTTTT CATQELGELFF few TRBJ2-2 . TRBV19
TGCAGTGCTAGACTTGCCGGGACTAGGGCAGACTACAATGAGCAGTTCTTC CSARLAGTRADYNEQFF . TRBJ2-1 TRBD2 TRBV20-1
TGTGCCACCAGCCAGACTAGCCGCACCGGGGAGCTGTTTTTT CATSQTSRTGELFF . TRBJ2-2 TRBD2 TRBV15
TGCAGTGCTAGAGACAATTCACTAGCGAGCTCCTACAATGAGCAGTTCTTC CSARDNSLASSYNEQFF once TRBJ2-1 TRBD2 TRBV20-1
TGTGCCAGCAGTTCACACGACCTGAATACGCAGTATTTT CASSSHDLNTQYF few TRBJ2-3 . TRBV28
TGTGCCAGCAGTTTGAATTCCGAGACTAGCGCACACTCCTACGAGCAGTACTTC CASSLNSETSAHSYEQYF . TRBJ2-7 TRBD2 TRBV27
TGTGCCAGCAGCGCGGGACGGAGCACAGATACGCAGTATTTT CASSAGRSTDTQYF . TRBJ2-3 . TRBV9
TGTGCCAGCAGCTTAGCAGACAGGGTGGCCGGGGAGCTGTTTTTT CASSLADRVAGELFF . TRBJ2-2 TRBD1 TRBV7-9
TGTGCCAGCAACTGGGGTCTAGCGGGAGGTAATTACGAGCAGTACTTC CASNWGLAGGNYEQYF . TRBJ2-7 TRBD2 TRBV11-2
TGCAGTGCTAGCGGTGGGCTAATGAATTCACCCCTCCACTTT CSASGGLMNSPLHF few TRBJ1-6 . TRBV20-1
TGTGCCAGCAGGGGGACTAGCGGGAGGGTGAGTTCCGGTGAGCAGTTCTTC CASRGTSGRVSSGEQFF . TRBJ2-1 TRBD2 TRBV28
TGTGCCAGCAGTTTATATCGGGTTGAAGCTTTCTTT CASSLYRVEAFF . TRBJ1-1 . TRBV12-3/TRBV12-4
TGTGCCAGCAGCTTCAGGGGGCAAGACTATGGCTACACCTTC CASSFRGQDYGYTF . TRBJ1-2 TRBD1 TRBV7-8
TGCAGTGCTAGAGGGGACAGTAGCTCTGGAAACACCATATATTTT CSARGDSSSGNTIYF few TRBJ1-3 TRBD1 TRBV20-1
TGCAGTGCTAGTTACAGCTCCTACGAGCAGTACTTC CSASYSSYEQYF few TRBJ2-7 . TRBV20-1
TGTGCCAGCAGCCCCGGACAGCCCAGGACCGGGGAGCTGTTTTTT CASSPGQPRTGELFF . TRBJ2-2 . TRBV28
TGTGCCTCGGGACAGGGTTCCTACGAGCAGTACTTC CASGQGSYEQYF . TRBJ2-7 TRBD1 TRBV7-9
TGCGCCAGCAGCTCCGAGAGCTTAATCCAGAACAACAATGAGCAGTTCTTC CASSSESLIQNNNEQFF . TRBJ2-1 . TRBV5-1
TGCAGTGCTAGAGACCGGGATAAGAACATTCAGTACTTC CSARDRDKNIQYF few TRBJ2-4 . TRBV20-1
TGCGCCAGCAGCTTGGACAGGGAAGTTTCACCCCTCCACTTT CASSLDREVSPLHF few TRBJ1-6 . TRBV5-1
TGCAGTGCCATTACCGGACAGGGCTGGGGCTACACCTTC CSAITGQGWGYTF few TRBJ1-2 TRBD1 TRBV20-1
TGTGCCAGCAGTCACGGCGGTAGCAATCAGCCCCAGCATTTT CASSHGGSNQPQHF few TRBJ1-5 . TRBV28
TGTGCCAGCATTCTCCGGACTAGCGGCTCCTACGAGCAGTACTTC CASILRTSGSYEQYF . TRBJ2-7 TRBD2 TRBV6-2/TRBV6-3
TGCAGTGCAGGACAGGGGAATGTAGAGACCCAGTACTTC CSAGQGNVETQYF . TRBJ2-5 TRBD1 TRBV20-1
TGTGCCAGCAGTTTATTAGTGGACACCGGGGAGCTGTTTTTT CASSLLVDTGELFF . TRBJ2-2 . TRBV28
TGTGCCAGCAGTCGGGGGGGCTCCGCAGATACGCAGTATTTT CASSRGGSADTQYF . TRBJ2-3 TRBD2 TRBV28
TGTGCCACCAGTGAATGGGGGGCTGGTCGGCCCGGGGAGCTGTTTTTT CATSEWGAGRPGELFF . TRBJ2-2 . TRBV24-1
TGCAGTGCTAGAGCCTCGGCTAGCGGCCAAGAGACCCAGTACTTC CSARASASGQETQYF few TRBJ2-5 TRBD2 TRBV20-1
TGTGCCAGCAGCAACCAGGGTAACTATGGCTACACCTTC CASSNQGNYGYTF . TRBJ1-2 . TRBV3-1
TGTGCCAGCACCGGGGTAGGGACAACTAATGAAAAACTGTTTTTT CASTGVGTTNEKLFF . TRBJ1-4 . TRBV6-1
TGTGCCAGCAGCAAAACAGGGGTCTCTGGGGCCAACGTCCTGACTTTC CASSKTGVSGANVLTF once TRBJ2-6 TRBD1 TRBV7-9
TGTGCCAGCAGCTTAGTTAACAGGGGTAACACTGAAGCTTTCTTT CASSLVNRGNTEAFF . TRBJ1-1 TRBD1 TRBV7-8
TGTGCCACCATAGCGGGAGAAGAGACCCAGTACTTC CATIAGEETQYF . TRBJ2-5 TRBD2 TRBV7-3
TGTGCCAGCAGCCCTTACAGGGCGGACACTGAAGCTTTCTTT CASSPYRADTEAFF . TRBJ1-1 . TRBV7-9
TGTGCCAGCAGTGAAACGGGGGCGTCGGTCGGCTACACCTTC CASSETGASVGYTF . TRBJ1-2 . TRBV6-1
TGCAGTGCTAGAGATCCCAAGACAGGGAGCTCCTACGAGCAGTACTTC CSARDPKTGSSYEQYF . TRBJ2-7 TRBD1 TRBV20-1